This entry lists 19 T cell receptor beta chains sequenced from one sample in a study of cytomegalovirus exposure and HLA in healthy donors. PCR amplification relied on 60 Vbeta primers (plus 13 Jbeta primers). Sequencing used immunoSEQ multiplex PCR; TCRdb keeps in-frame clones, though not all of them. The sample holds 80,000 to 100,000 clones; more than 70% are singletons and the top ten take around 9.9%. Sequencing was performed on PBMCs. Source of these receptors: a man aged 18 to 35 in good health and CMV-seropositive.

This chain links TRBV1 with TRBJ1-2. TRBV1 is given as a pseudogene. The CDR3 has 14 residues. DNA of the CDR3: TGCACCAGCAGCCAAGATGTATCTAACTATGGCTACACCTTC. Its translation is CTSSQDVSNYGYTF.

This clone was seen a handful of times. At one of its ends the junction is not consistent with the germline gene, which may arise from a read error. The V and J genes are TRBV19 and TRBJ2-5, with TRBD1 identical over 7 bases. CDR3 length equals 16 residues. CDR1 is LNHDA and CDR2 is SQIVND in the germline V gene (reference sequence). For the CDR3, the DNA is TGTGCCAGTAGTATAGACATGACAGGGCGGCAAGAGGCCCAGTACTTC. It codes for CASSIDMTGRQEAQYF. Combining the CDR3 with reference TRBV19 and TRBJ2-5 gives the whole variable domain DGGITQSPKYLFRKEGQNVTLSCEQNLNHDAMYWYRQDPGQGLRLIYYSQIVNDFQKGDIAEGYSVSREKKESFPLTVTSAQKNPTAFYLCASSIDMTGRQEAQYFGPGTRLLVL.

The gene calls are TRBV4-1 and TRBJ1-1, with a tentative D call TRBD1 (6 bases). The CDR3 length is 16 residues. In germline, CDR1 is MGHRA, CDR2 YSYEKL. The V end was cut by 0 bases, the J end by 1 base, with 12 bases between. In DNA form, the CDR3 reads TGCGCCAGCAGCCAAGATCAACCCAGGGGGAACACTGAAGCTTTCTTT. Translation gives CASSQDQPRGNTEAFF.

This chain uses TRBV29-1 with TRBJ2-3; TRBD2 is a possible D gene (5 bases). V was cut by 3 bases and J by 5 bases, with 9 bases left in between. This CDR3 is 12 amino acids long. From germline, CDR1 is SQVTM and CDR2 ANQGSEA. The CDR3 DNA reads as TGCAGCGTTGACGTGGCGGGAGATACGCAGTATTTT. This translates into CSVDVAGDTQYF.

The chain links TRBV21-1 to TRBJ2-2; TRBD1 was called by the table and not checked on the DNA. TRBV21-1 is given as a pseudogene. The CDR3 has 19 amino acids. CDR3 residues: CASSLFSWAGIGNTGELFF. Here the CDR3 DNA reads TGTGCCAGCAGCCTTTTCTCCTGGGCAGGGATCGGGAACACCGGGGAGCTGTTTTTT.

V usage is TRBV27 and J usage is TRBJ2-1; TRBD2 matches 11 bases. The J segment lost 0 bases and the V segment lost 6 bases, leaving 4 bases of the junction unmatched. The CDR3 covers 16 residues. Germline V lookup: CDR1 MNHEY, CDR2 SMNVEV (reference sequence). CDR3 coding DNA: TGTGCCAGCAGGTCACTAGCGGGGGCCTCCTACAATGAGCAGTTCTTC. It is translated as CASRSLAGASYNEQFF.

The rearrangement uses TRBV4-1 and TRBJ1-1; TRBD1 matches 9 bases. CDR1 MGHRA and CDR2 YSYEKL come from the germline V gene. The CDR3 has 16 residues. Unmatched junction bases numbered 6, after V lost 4 bases and J lost 0 bases. CDR3 in amino acids: CASSPGQGIMNTEAFF. The CDR3 DNA sequence: TGCGCCAGCAGCCCGGGACAGGGTATCATGAACACTGAAGCTTTCTTT.

This chain connects TRBV10-3 to TRBJ2-3; 9 nucleotides align to TRBD2. The germline V gene encodes CDR1 ENHRY and CDR2 SYGVKD. The CDR3 is made up of 15 amino acids. J lost 6 bases, V lost 7 bases, and 11 bases had no gene match. CDR3 residues: CAIKGRRGGMDTQYF. CDR3 nucleotides: TGTGCCATCAAGGGAAGGCGGGGGGGCATGGATACGCAGTATTTT.

The chain joins TRBV5-4 to TRBJ2-5, with D possibly matching TRBD2 (5 bases). Germline assignment: CDR1 SGHNT and CDR2 YYREEE (reference sequence). The CDR3 contains 13 residues. Trimming left V 4 bases short and J 4 bases short, with 11 bases between. In DNA form, the CDR3 reads TGTGCCAGCAGCCTGGACTCGTTAGAGACCCAGTACTTC. This translates into CASSLDSLETQYF.

V usage is TRBV4-2 and J usage is TRBJ2-2; 10 bases agree with TRBD1. Trimming cost V 0 bases and J 4 bases; bases outside gene matches: 2. Germline V gene lookup returns CDR1 LGHNA and CDR2 YNFKEQ. The CDR3 totals 16 residues. The CDR3 loop reads CASSQEGQGRTGELFF. The DNA for the CDR3 is TGTGCCAGCAGCCAAGAGGGACAGGGGCGCACCGGGGAGCTGTTTTTT.

This clone has a handful of counts. The chain carries TRBV15 and TRBJ2-3; no definite D call. The V gene's germline CDR1 is LNHNV and CDR2 YYDKDF (reference sequence). The ends were cut back, 1 base at V and 0 bases at J, with 5 bases in the middle. CDR3 length: 14 residues. The CDR3 DNA follows: TGTGCCACCAGCAGAGGGCTCAGCACAGATACGCAGTATTTT. Translation: CATSRGLSTDTQYF.

The V call is TRBV7-9, the J call TRBJ1-5; 10 bases align to TRBD1. V gave up 5 bases and J gave up 5 bases; unmatched junction bases: 3. Germline V CDR1 and CDR2: SEHNR, FQNEAQ (reference sequence). This CDR3 spans 14 amino acids. The CDR3 region is CASSRDRGDQPQHF. As DNA, the CDR3 is TGTGCCAGCAGCCGGGACAGGGGCGATCAGCCCCAGCATTTT. Drawing the rest from reference TRBV7-9 and TRBJ1-5, the complete variable domain is DTGVSQNPRHKITKRGQNVTFRCDPISEHNRLYWYRQTLGQGPEFLTYFQNEAQLEKSRLLSDRFSAERPKGSFSTLEIQRTEQGDSAMYLCASSRDRGDQPQHFGDGTRLSIL.

This chain links TRBV28 with TRBJ1-1; D is possibly TRBD1 (5 bases). CDR3 length: 16 amino acids. The V end was cut by 6 bases, the J end by 1 base, with 18 bases between. Germline CDR1 reads MDHEN; CDR2 reads SYDVKM. CDR3 region: CASSPSGGGGNTEAFF. CDR3 coding DNA: TGTGCCAGCAGCCCATCGGGTGGGGGGGGGAACACTGAAGCTTTCTTT.

This sequence joins TRBV5-1 and TRBJ2-7; 7 nucleotides agree with TRBD1. CDR3 length equals 14 residues. The trim removed 3 bases at V and 6 bases at J, leaving 9 bases unmatched. The germline V gene has CDR1 SGHRS and CDR2 YFSETQ. For the CDR3, the DNA is TGCGCCAGCAGCTCCGACAGGGCCTCCCCCGAGCAGTACTTC. Translated, it gives CASSSDRASPEQYF.

This clone was counted only a few times. In DNA, the CDR3 is TGTGCCAGCAGTGCGACAGTAAATTCACCCCTCCACTTT. Encoded protein: CASSATVNSPLHF. V is TRBV6-4 and J is TRBJ1-6, with D tentatively TRBD1 (5 bases). Trimming left V 4 bases short and J 7 bases short, with 8 bases between. The CDR3 length is 13 residues. Germline V gives CDR1 MRHNA, CDR2 SNTAGT.

This clone showed up just once. The chain employs TRBV2 and TRBJ1-1, with 8 bases aligning to TRBD1. After removal of 6 bases from V and 6 bases from J, the junction contained 3 bases not matched to a gene. The V gene's germline CDR1 is SNHLY and CDR2 FYNNEI. The CDR3 is made up of 12 amino acids. The CDR3: CASRTGGAEAFF. DNA for the CDR3: TGTGCCAGCAGAACAGGGGGAGCTGAAGCTTTCTTT. The variable domain in full, with the rest retrieved from reference TRBV2 and TRBJ1-1, is EPEVTQTPSHQVTQMGQEVILRCVPISNHLYFYWYRQILGQKVEFLVSFYNNEISEKSEIFDDQFSVERPDGSNFTLKIRSTKLEDSAMYFCASRTGGAEAFFGQGTRLTVV.

The CDR3, as DNA: TGCGCCAGCAGCGTGGGACAGGGAAACATTCAGTACTTC. Its protein product is CASSVGQGNIQYF. V and J are TRBV5-1 and TRBJ2-4; 9 bases fit TRBD1. The junction had 2 bases not matched to a gene; V was cut back by 4 bases and J by 6 bases. The length of the CDR3 is 13 residues. The germline gives CDR1 SGHRS, CDR2 YFSETQ.

The rearrangement uses TRBV30 and TRBJ2-5; unclear D gene. Trimming took 4 bases from V and 5 from J, leaving 8 bases between them. CDR1 and CDR2 from the germline V gene are GTSNPN and SVGIG (reference sequence). The length of the CDR3 is 11 residues. The CDR3 bases are TGTGCCTGGAAACCTGAGGAGACCCAGTACTTC. Its protein product is CAWKPEETQYF. Looking up the rest from reference TRBV30 and TRBJ2-5 gives the full variable domain: SQTIHQWPATLVQPVGSPLSLECTVEGTSNPNLYWYRQAAGRGLQLLFYSVGIGQISSEVPQNLSASRPQDRQFILSSKKLLLSDSGFYLCAWKPEETQYFGPGTRLLVL.

The sample holds a few counts of this clone. This sequence joins TRBV5-4 and TRBJ2-6; 9 nucleotides match TRBD1. J lost 0 bases, V lost 0 bases, and 4 bases had no gene match. The CDR3 consists of 18 residues. Germline assignment: CDR1 SGHNT and CDR2 YYREEE (reference sequence). The CDR3 nucleotides read TGTGCCAGCAGCTTGGCCGGGACAGGGCCCTCTGGGGCCAACGTCCTGACTTTC. Protein sequence: CASSLAGTGPSGANVLTF.